This T cell receptor (beta chain) is drawn from a study of shared clonotypes between healthy human individuals. V was trimmed by 5 bases and J by 7 bases, leaving 9 bases between them. The CDR3 totals 12 residues. Germline V gene sequence: CDR1 SGHTA, CDR2 FQGNSA. Produced via immunoSEQ multiplex PCR; TCRdb's table is partial and in-frame only. The sample shows about 360,000 clones, about 70% of them seen only once. Sequencing was done on a sample of memory CD4+ T cells sorted from blood. Subset in this sample: CD45RA-negative fraction. This TCR was sampled from a man aged 30 to 39 in good health. V and J are TRBV7-2 and TRBJ1-5; D is uncertain. CDR3 loop: CASSPYGQPQHF. As DNA, the CDR3 is TGTGCCAGCAGCCCCTATGGGCAGCCCCAGCATTTT.